These T cell receptor beta chains were read from a single sample in a study of blood T cell repertoires in COVID-19. Repertoires were generated with immunoSEQ multiplex PCR, while TCRdb's copy carries only in-frame clones and drops some. The profile shows approximately 94,000 clones, over 80% of them singletons. The specimen sequenced was peripheral blood. The receptors stem from a man in his forties or fifties with active or convalescent COVID-19. Both conserved end residues are part of each CDR3. The D gene is left open where the match is weak. Clone size is given for some rows only: seen once, a few or many times, or a class if the clone is expanded.

abundance,j_gene,d_gene,v_gene,CDR3aa,CDR3nt
once,TRBJ2-5,TRBD2,TRBV5-8,CASTPSLAGVWETQYF,TGTGCCAGCACCCCATCACTAGCGGGAGTGTGGGAGACCCAGTACTTC
-,TRBJ1-1,TRBD1,TRBV7-6,CASSLGQGVDWVQTEAFF,TGTGCCAGCAGCTTAGGACAGGGGGTTGATTGGGTACAGACTGAAGCTTTCTTT
-,TRBJ2-7,TRBD2,TRBV5-6,CASSPDGGAGEQYF,TGTGCCAGCAGCCCCGACGGGGGGGCAGGCGAGCAGTACTTC
-,TRBJ2-3,TRBD2,TRBV4-1,CASSHSGGLAGTDTQYF,TGCGCCAGCAGCCATTCCGGAGGACTAGCGGGGACAGATACGCAGTATTTT
-,TRBJ2-5,-,TRBV24-1,CATSDPGRDRGETQYF,TGTGCCACCAGTGATCCCGGACGGGATCGCGGCGAGACCCAGTACTTC
-,TRBJ1-5,-,TRBV6-5,CASSPDGERPQHF,TGTGCCAGCAGCCCGGACGGGGAAAGGCCCCAGCATTTT
-,TRBJ2-1,-,TRBV11-3,CASSLVGGTYNEQFF,TGTGCCAGCAGCTTAGTTGGGGGCACCTACAATGAGCAGTTCTTC
-,TRBJ2-2,TRBD2,TRBV2,CASWSGRAVGELFF,TGTGCCAGCTGGAGCGGGAGGGCCGTCGGGGAGCTGTTTTTT
-,TRBJ1-6,TRBD1,TRBV6-5,CASNRGNNSPLHF,TGTGCCAGCAACAGGGGAAATAATTCACCCCTCCACTTT
-,TRBJ2-3,TRBD2,TRBV19,CASSPAGASGSTDTQYF,TGTGCCAGTAGTCCCGCGGGGGCTAGCGGGAGCACAGATACGCAGTATTTT
-,TRBJ1-1,-,TRBV7-9,CASSLAGGNTEAFF,TGTGCCAGCAGCTTAGCGGGGGGGAACACTGAAGCTTTCTTT
many,TRBJ2-2,TRBD2,TRBV10-2,CASSDLAGITGELFF,TGCGCCAGCAGTGATCTAGCGGGAATTACCGGGGAGCTGTTTTTT
-,TRBJ1-1,TRBD1,TRBV5-1,CASSRQGGDTEAFF,TGCGCCAGCAGTCGACAGGGCGGGGACACTGAAGCTTTCTTT
-,TRBJ2-1,TRBD2,TRBV4-2,CASSQDSAGHYGLAGRLFYNEQFF,TGTGCCAGCAGCCAAGATTCGGCAGGCCACTATGGACTAGCGGGACGTCTATTCTACAATGAGCAGTTCTTC
-,TRBJ2-7,TRBD2,TRBV18,CASSPVAATSGYEQYF,TGTGCCAGCTCACCGGTGGCGGCTACTAGCGGTTACGAGCAGTACTTC
-,TRBJ1-1,-,TRBV21-1,CASSNRDRPYTEAFF,TGTGCCAGCAGCAACCGGGACAGGCCGTACACTGAAGCTTTCTTT
-,TRBJ2-3,TRBD2,TRBV7-2,CASSLPGISGSSQF,TGTGCCAGCAGCCTGCCGGGGATTAGCGGGAGTTCACAGTTT
-,TRBJ2-7,-,TRBV2,CASRRQLSSYEQYF,TGTGCCAGCAGGCGACAGTTAAGCTCCTACGAGCAGTACTTC
-,TRBJ2-2,TRBD1,TRBV5-1,CASSSLLGQGNGELFF,TGCGCCAGCAGCTCTCTGCTGGGACAGGGCAACGGGGAGCTGTTTTTT
-,TRBJ1-3,-,TRBV5-1,CASSPQGSGNTIYF,TGCGCCAGCAGCCCACAGGGATCGGGAAACACCATATATTTT
-,TRBJ2-3,-,TRBV11-3,CASRHPGELTDTQYF,TGTGCCAGCAGACACCCGGGGGAGCTCACAGATACGCAGTATTTT
-,TRBJ1-5,TRBD1,TRBV19,CASSYRSQQGNQPQHF,TGTGCCAGTAGTTACAGATCCCAACAGGGGAATCAGCCCCAGCATTTT
-,TRBJ1-1,TRBD1,TRBV18,CASSPPGQGEAFF,TGTGCCAGCTCACCACCTGGACAGGGTGAAGCTTTCTTT
-,TRBJ2-1,-,TRBV7-2,CASSLGPTGSNEQFF,TGTGCCAGCAGCTTAGGGCCTACAGGGAGCAATGAGCAGTTCTTC
-,TRBJ2-7,-,TRBV27,CASSLWGDYEQYF,TGTGCCAGCAGTTTATGGGGAGACTACGAGCAGTACTTC
-,TRBJ1-3,-,TRBV30,CAWSVWPSGNTIYF,TGTGCCTGGAGTGTTTGGCCTTCTGGAAACACCATATATTTT
-,TRBJ1-2,TRBD1,TRBV2,CASRPGTGEGGYTF,TGTGCCAGCAGGCCCGGGACAGGAGAAGGCGGCTACACCTTC
-,TRBJ1-4,TRBD1,TRBV12-3/TRBV12-4,CASSRDRDEKLFF,TGTGCCAGCAGTCGGGACAGGGATGAAAAACTGTTTTTT
-,TRBJ2-5,-,TRBV24-1,CATSEYPGETQYF,TGTGCCACCAGTGAATACCCAGGAGAGACCCAGTACTTC
-,TRBJ1-2,TRBD1,TRBV7-8,CASSTRDRSYYGYTF,TGTGCCAGCAGCACGAGGGACAGGTCCTACTATGGCTACACCTTC
once,TRBJ1-1,-,TRBV6-2/TRBV6-3,CASSHPDRLNTEAFF,TGTGCCAGCAGTCACCCCGACAGACTGAACACTGAAGCTTTCTTT
-,TRBJ2-5,-,TRBV29-1,CSVGTGEETQYF,TGCAGCGTCGGGACTGGAGAAGAGACCCAGTACTTC
-,TRBJ2-7,-,TRBV27,CATRRGATTYEQYF,TGTGCCACGCGCCGGGGTGCTACTACCTACGAGCAGTACTTC
-,TRBJ1-6,-,TRBV30,CAWSVLGQGNSPLHF,TGTGCCTGGAGTGTACTCGGCCAGGGGAACTCACCCCTCCACTTT